Following are 31 T cell receptor beta chains from one sample sequenced in a study of T cell responses to AZD1222 COVID-19 vaccine. Libraries were prepared by immunoSEQ multiplex PCR; TCRdb keeps only in-frame clonotypes and omits some of them. In the table there are tens of thousands of clones, 80% to 95% of which are singletons. Sequenced material: peripheral blood, taken on day 0 of AZD1222 vaccination. The receptors stem from an adult in good health.

This chain connects TRBV28 to TRBJ2-7; D ambiguous. V was clipped by 6 bases and J by 2 bases, with 5 bases between them. CDR1 is MDHEN, CDR2 SYDVKM, per germline. The CDR3 is 11 amino acids. The DNA for the CDR3 is TGTGCCAGCAGGGGCCCCTACGAGCAGTACTTC. Encoded protein: CASRGPYEQYF.

A single count supports this clone. The DNA of the CDR3 is TGTGCCAGCAGCCCCAGGACCCCTGGTACGCAGTATTTT. It yields the protein CASSPRTPGTQYF. This chain links TRBV14 with TRBJ2-3; D unresolved. V lost 4 bases to trimming and J lost 8 bases, with 13 bases between them. The germline V gene has CDR1 SGHDN and CDR2 FVKESK. CDR3 size: 13 residues.

This clone was recorded a few times. The chain employs TRBV5-4 and TRBJ1-3, with D perhaps TRBD1 (5 bases). This CDR3 region has 13 residues. Germline-derived CDR1 and CDR2 are SGHNT and YYREEE (reference sequence). Between the trimmed V and J ends, which lost 4 bases and 5 bases, there was a span of 10 bases. The DNA of the CDR3 is TGTGCCAGCAGCACCCGGGACCGAAACACCATATATTTT. Translating gives CASSTRDRNTIYF.

V is TRBV29-1 and J is TRBJ2-5; 7 bases map to TRBD2. The CDR3 is 14 amino acids. V lost 6 bases, J lost 3 bases, and 10 bases stayed unmatched. Germline V gene data show CDR1 as SQVTM and CDR2 as ANQGSEA. Here the CDR3 reads CSVLFRREEETQYF. For the CDR3, the DNA is TGCAGCGTGCTTTTCAGACGGGAGGAAGAGACCCAGTACTTC. The whole variable domain, filled in from reference TRBV29-1 and TRBJ2-5, reads SAVISQKPSRDICQRGTSLTIQCQVDSQVTMMFWYRQQPGQSLTLIATANQGSEATYESGFVIDKFPISRPNLTFSTLTVSNMSPEDSSIYLCSVLFRREEETQYFGPGTRLLVL.

The chain employs TRBV7-8 and TRBJ1-1; D gene ambiguous. This CDR3 is 17 amino acids long. Per the germline V gene, CDR1 is SGHVS and CDR2 is FQNEAQ. Trimming shortened V by 5 bases and J by 2 bases, and 21 bases separated the two germline ends. The CDR3 DNA follows: TGTGCCAGCAGCCTCTCGGTGACTAAACTGCTAAACACTGAAGCTTTCTTT. Its protein product is CASSLSVTKLLNTEAFF.

J is TRBJ2-3 and V is TRBV5-1, with 7 bases fitting TRBD1. Germline lookup yields CDR1 SGHRS and CDR2 YFSETQ. V dropped 0 bases and J dropped 0; count of bases not matched to a gene: 4. The CDR3 has 16 residues. The DNA of the CDR3 is TGCGCCAGCAGCTTGGATCAGGGGGTAAGCACAGATACGCAGTATTTT. Its translation: CASSLDQGVSTDTQYF.

The chain links TRBV9 to TRBJ1-6; D possibly corresponds to TRBD1 (6 bases). Per germline, CDR1 SGDLS and CDR2 YYNGEE. V lost 3 bases and J lost 7, with 11 bases in between. This CDR3 spans 14 amino acids. This CDR3 reads CASSATGLNSPLHF. CDR3 in DNA: TGTGCCAGCAGCGCGACAGGCTTGAATTCACCCCTCCACTTT. Full variable domain (rest looked up from reference TRBV9 and TRBJ1-6): DSGVTQTPKHLITATGQRVTLRCSPRSGDLSVYWYQQSLDQGLQFLIQYYNGEERAKGNILERFSAQQFPDLHSELNLSSLELGDSALYFCASSATGLNSPLHFGNGTRLTVT.

V and J are TRBV6-5 and TRBJ1-6; no definite D call. The CDR3 consists of 13 residues. CDR1 is MNHEY and CDR2 is SVGAGI in the germline V gene. The ends were cut back, 4 bases at V and 10 bases at J, with 11 bases in the middle. The CDR3 DNA is TGTGCCAGCAGTTTTCAAGCAGACTCACCCCTCCACTTT. This codes for CASSFQADSPLHF.

This clone was detected once. The chain uses TRBV7-2 and TRBJ1-1; the D is unclear. Germline V CDR1 and CDR2: SGHTA, FQGNSA. The CDR3 runs 14 residues. With 4 bases removed from V and 5 bases from J, the gap between germline ends came to 14 bases. The DNA for the CDR3 is TGTGCCAGCAGCTCCCCCCTCCCGGGAACTGAAGCTTTCTTT. Its protein product is CASSSPLPGTEAFF.

This clone was seen a few times. This chain links TRBV27 with TRBJ2-7; tentative D call: TRBD2 (5 bases). V lost 5 bases to trimming and J lost 5 bases, with 16 bases between them. CDR1 and CDR2 from the germline V gene are MNHEY and SMNVEV (reference sequence). This CDR3 spans 14 amino acids. The chain's CDR3 is CASSTGSLHNEQYF. The CDR3 region has the DNA TGTGCCAGCAGTACGGGGTCACTACATAACGAGCAGTACTTC.

The chain links TRBV12-3 or TRBV12-4 to TRBJ1-4; D might be TRBD1 (5 bases). V lost 7 bases and J lost 11, with 11 bases in between. This CDR3 is 11 amino acids long. The CDR3 nucleotides read TGTGCCAGCACCCTTGCAGGGAAACTGTTTTTT. Translation gives CASTLAGKLFF.

The chain has TRBV30 and TRBJ1-1; maybe TRBD1 (5 bases). Germline V gene lookup returns CDR1 GTSNPN and CDR2 SVGIG (reference sequence). Trimming took off 0 bases at V and 5 bases at J, with 10 bases between the two ends. CDR3 length equals 13 residues. In nucleotides, the CDR3 is TGTGCCTGGAGTGTACGACAGACTACTGAAGCTTTCTTT. Its protein is CAWSVRQTTEAFF.

The sample holds one count of this clone. V usage is TRBV19 and J usage is TRBJ1-1; no reliable D call. The germline gives CDR1 LNHDA, CDR2 SQIVND (reference sequence). The CDR3 runs to 15 residues. The V end was cut by 5 bases, the J end by 10 bases, with 23 bases between. As DNA, the CDR3 is TGTGCCAGTAGTCTCCTTCCCGGCACGGTACTAGGAGCTTTCTTT. Encoded protein: CASSLLPGTVLGAFF.

The V and J genes are TRBV5-4 and TRBJ2-2; the D gene is possibly TRBD2 (6 bases). Trimming took off 4 bases at V and 0 bases at J, with 16 bases between the two ends. Germline V gene sequence: CDR1 SGHNT, CDR2 YYREEE (reference sequence). The CDR3 has 17 residues. CDR3 in DNA: TGTGCCAGCAGCCCCGGGGTAGCGGCTACGAACACCGGGGAGCTGTTTTTT. Translation: CASSPGVAATNTGELFF.

The rearrangement uses TRBV9 and TRBJ2-7; D may be TRBD1 (5 bases). Per germline, CDR1 SGDLS and CDR2 YYNGEE. This CDR3 is 14 amino acids long. Trimming pared 4 bases from V and 7 bases from J, leaving 18 bases between. The CDR3 is CASSPGHILGEQYF. DNA of the CDR3: TGTGCCAGCAGCCCCGGACACATACTGGGGGAGCAGTACTTC.

The chain links TRBV2 to TRBJ1-2; a possible D gene is TRBD1 (5 bases). V was clipped by 5 bases and J by 6 bases, with 19 bases between them. The CDR3 has 15 residues. Germline lookup yields CDR1 SNHLY and CDR2 FYNNEI. CDR3 nucleotide sequence: TGTGCCAGCAGTAAAACGACAGACACCTGGGATGGCTACACCTTC. This codes for CASSKTTDTWDGYTF.

This sequence joins TRBV4-2 and TRBJ1-1, with D possibly matching TRBD1 (6 bases). Trimming took 1 base from V and 0 from J, leaving 12 bases between them. Germline-derived CDR1 and CDR2 are LGHNA and YNFKEQ. There are 16 residues in the CDR3. The CDR3 nucleotides read TGTGCCAGCAGCCAAGCTCAACAGGGAATGAACACTGAAGCTTTCTTT. It yields the protein CASSQAQQGMNTEAFF.

V and J are TRBV19 and TRBJ2-2; TRBD1 aligns across 9 bases. Germline CDR1 is LNHDA and CDR2 is SQIVND (reference sequence). The CDR3 contains 16 residues. The V and J ends lost 9 bases and 0 bases, in that order; junction bases with no gene match: 8. This CDR3 reads CASTPTGGANTGELFF. CDR3 nucleotides: TGTGCCAGCACTCCGACAGGGGGTGCGAACACCGGGGAGCTGTTTTTT.

This rearrangement joins TRBV4-3 to TRBJ2-7, with 8 bases matching TRBD1. With V trimmed by 2 bases and J by 2 bases, 2 bases remained unmatched. The length of the CDR3 is 14 residues. CDR1 and CDR2 (germline): LGHNA, YSLEER. The CDR3 protein is CASSQSTGAYEQYF. The CDR3 DNA reads as TGCGCCAGCAGCCAATCGACAGGGGCCTACGAGCAGTACTTC.

This chain uses TRBV5-8 with TRBJ2-1; 11 bases are a match to TRBD2. V shed 0 bases and J 6 bases; nucleotides not matched to a gene: 2. The CDR3 is made up of 15 amino acids. The V gene's germline CDR1 is SGHTS and CDR2 YDEGEE. For the CDR3, the DNA is TGTGCCAGCAGCTTGGTACTAGCGGGGGCCAATGAGCAGTTCTTC. This sequence encodes CASSLVLAGANEQFF.

The V gene is TRBV5-5, the J gene TRBJ1-1; TRBD1 might be the D (6 bases). There are 14 residues in the CDR3. Germline V lookup: CDR1 SGHKS, CDR2 YYEKEE (reference sequence). Deletions cut 3 bases from V and 1 base from J, with 10 bases between. CDR3 in DNA: TGTGCCAGCAGCTGGGGGGCGGCGAACACTGAAGCTTTCTTT. Its translation is CASSWGAANTEAFF. Looking up the rest from reference TRBV5-5 and TRBJ1-1 gives the full variable domain: DAGVTQSPTHLIKTRGQQVTLRCSPISGHKSVSWYQQVLGQGPQFIFQYYEKEERGRGNFPDRFSARQFPNYSSELNVNALLLGDSALYLCASSWGAANTEAFFGQGTRLTVV.

This clone was counted only a few times. The J gene is TRBJ1-1, the V gene TRBV5-6, with a tentative D call TRBD1 (5 bases). Trimming removed 3 bases from V and 5 bases from J, with 20 bases in between. Germline CDR1 reads SGHDT; CDR2 reads YYEEEE. The CDR3 is 16 amino acids. The CDR3 spells CASSSRTRARRTEAFF. CDR3 DNA: TGTGCCAGCAGCTCCCGGACCAGGGCCCGGAGGACTGAAGCTTTCTTT.

This chain connects TRBV6-5 to TRBJ2-5; D tentatively reads TRBD1 or TRBD2 (5 bases each). The CDR3 contains 13 residues. V lost 9 bases and J lost 2, with 13 bases in between. CDR1 is MNHEY and CDR2 is SVGAGI in the germline V gene. The CDR3 spells CASQQGRQETQYF. The CDR3 region has the DNA TGTGCCAGTCAGCAGGGACGGCAAGAGACCCAGTACTTC.

CDR3 sequence (DNA): TGTGCCAGCAGTTTATTGGGAGTTTCCTATGGCTACACCTTC. This sequence encodes CASSLLGVSYGYTF. V gene TRBV28 combines with J gene TRBJ1-2, with D unresolved. V lost 1 base and J lost 4, with 10 bases in between. The CDR3 is made up of 14 amino acids. CDR1 is MDHEN and CDR2 is SYDVKM in the germline V gene.

The rearrangement links TRBV7-2 to TRBJ2-7; weak D call: TRBD1 (6 bases). The CDR3 sequence is 14 residues long. Germline-derived CDR1 and CDR2 are SGHTA and FQGNSA. Between the trimmed V and J ends, which lost 5 bases and 2 bases, there was a span of 13 bases. CDR3: CASSRQGRAYEQYF. CDR3 in DNA: TGTGCCAGCAGCCGCCAGGGGAGAGCCTACGAGCAGTACTTC.

This chain links TRBV6-5 with TRBJ2-7; 10 nucleotides agree with TRBD1. The germline gives CDR1 MNHEY, CDR2 SVGAGI. Trimming took 5 bases from V and 3 from J; bases not matched to a gene: 4. The CDR3 extends over 14 amino acids. CDR3 in amino acids: CASSRGQGNYEQYF. CDR3 bases: TGTGCCAGCAGTAGGGGACAGGGGAACTACGAGCAGTACTTC.

This sequence joins TRBV27 and TRBJ2-2, with a possible D match to TRBD2 (5 bases). Germline V CDR1 and CDR2: MNHEY, SMNVEV (reference sequence). V lost 0 bases and J lost 2, with 7 bases in between. The length of the CDR3 is 15 residues. In DNA form, the CDR3 reads TGTGCCAGCAGTTTATCGCGGGTTAACACCGGGGAGCTGTTTTTT. Amino acids: CASSLSRVNTGELFF.

This sequence joins TRBV6-6 and TRBJ1-3; no definite D call. Trimming took off 3 bases at V and 0 bases at J, with 12 bases between the two ends. The CDR3 consists of 16 residues. CDR1 is MNHNY, CDR2 SVGAGI, per germline (reference sequence). CDR3 coding DNA: TGTGCCAGCAGTTATTTAGACACCCCCTCTGGAAACACCATATATTTT. Residues: CASSYLDTPSGNTIYF.

The rearrangement joins TRBV12-5 to TRBJ1-1; D gene uncertain. The V and J ends lost 2 bases and 8 bases respectively, with 15 bases between them. Germline-derived CDR1 and CDR2 are LGHNT and FRNRAP. The CDR3 has 14 amino acids. The CDR3 is CASGLPFGGWEAFF. In DNA, the CDR3 is TGTGCTAGTGGTTTGCCTTTCGGCGGATGGGAAGCTTTCTTT.

The CDR3 DNA reads as TGTGCCAGCAGCCCTGGGACTTTTTACAATGAGCAGTTCTTC. Its protein is CASSPGTFYNEQFF. The V and J genes are TRBV7-2 and TRBJ2-1; tentatively, D is TRBD2 (6 bases). The CDR3 covers 14 residues. The germline CDR1 and CDR2 sequences are SGHTA and FQGNSA. Trimming shortened V by 5 bases and J by 4 bases, and 12 bases separated the two germline ends.

The gene calls are TRBV5-1 and TRBJ1-5; the match to TRBD1 covers 9 bases. CDR3 length: 20 residues. CDR1 and CDR2 (germline): SGHRS, YFSETQ. Trimming took 0 bases from V and 0 from J; bases not matched to a gene: 13. The CDR3 DNA is TGCGCCAGCAGCTTGGACCCCGGGACAGGGTCCTTTCCTAGCAATCAGCCCCAGCATTTT. It yields the protein CASSLDPGTGSFPSNQPQHF.